This paragraph covers one TCR beta chain sequence. Antigen: not known. The sample comes from a study of OX40 agonist ivuxolimab in advanced cancers. General study findings and limits: Low levels of normalized T-cell clonal expansion also appeared in some nonresponders.

Sequenced by immunoSEQ multiplex PCR; TCRdb stores in-frame clones only, minus some. Counted here are tens of thousands of clones, more than 85% occurring once; the ten biggest clones make up roughly an eighth. V was trimmed by 2 bases and J by 5 bases, leaving 7 bases between them. This CDR3 has 13 residues. Germline values: CDR1 MGHRA, CDR2 YSYEKL. The sample here was CD4+ or CD8+ T cells sorted from blood, taken in a trial of the OX40 agonist ivuxolimab. The chain carries TRBV4-1 and TRBJ1-5; no definite D call. This TCR was sampled from an adult with an advanced solid tumor such as melanoma, head and neck, liver or kidney cancer. The CDR3 sequence is CASSQRSDQPQHF. The CDR3, as DNA: TGCGCCAGCAGCCAAAGATCAGATCAGCCCCAGCATTTT.